This passage covers 15 T cell receptor beta chains from one sample sequenced in a study of CD8+CD57+ T cells in acquired aplastic anemia. The study profiled TCR beta VDJ and CDR3 using genomic DNA as template. TCRdb fed the reads into MiXCR, producing one record per CDR3 protein. This sample yields roughly 240,000 distinct CDR3 sequences, of which around 45% are seen a single time; about 8.3% belongs to the top ten. CD8+CD57+ cell expansion, shown by flow cytometry, had occurred in the patients selected for sequencing. The source material was sorted CD4+, CD8+, or CD8+CD57+ T cells (not recorded which) from PBMCs. All receptors derive from a human donor with aplastic anemia.

The CDR3 is CASSVAWEDTQYF. The CDR3 region has the DNA TGTGCCAGCAGCGTAGCTTGGGAGGATACGCAGTATTTT. The chain carries TRBV9 and TRBJ2-3; D may be TRBD2 (5 bases). The CDR3 runs to 13 residues. V was pared by 0 bases and J by 6 bases, with 8 bases between. Germline assignment: CDR1 SGDLS and CDR2 YYNGEE.

In the case of this clonotype: A read error may produce the germline difference seen at one junction end. This rearrangement joins TRBV6-5 to TRBJ2-7; 7 bases map to TRBD2. Germline values: CDR1 MNHEY, CDR2 SVGAGI. The CDR3 is 15 amino acids. CDR3 amino acids: CASSYSPSQAGEQNF. The CDR3 bases are TGTGCCAGCAGTTACTCGCCGAGTCAGGCGGGGGAGCAGAACTTC.

The CDR3 loop reads CASSGTAQETQHF. DNA for the CDR3: TGTGCCAGTTCCGGGACAGCCCAAGAGACCCAGCATTTT. The chain recombines TRBV12-3 or TRBV12-4 with TRBJ1-5; 7 nucleotides align to TRBD1. CDR3 length: 13 amino acids. With 9 bases clipped from V and 11 bases from J, the junction kept 13 bases outside the gene matches.

CDR3 sequence: CATSVLDLYEQYF. DNA for the CDR3: TGTGCCACCAGTGTACTAGATTTATACGAGCAGTACTTC. V is TRBV24-1 and J is TRBJ2-7, with a tentative D call TRBD2 (5 bases). The CDR3 consists of 13 residues. Trimming cost V 5 bases and J 4 bases, with 11 bases left between them. Germline V gives CDR1 KGHDR, CDR2 SFDVKD.

There are many counts of this clonotype. The chain combines TRBV6-1 with TRBJ2-1, with 7 positions matching TRBD1. CDR1 and CDR2 (germline): MNHNS, SASEGT. V lost 2 bases to trimming and J lost 4 bases; unmatched junction nucleotides: 5. This CDR3 comprises 15 residues. CDR3 nucleotides: TGTGCCAGCAGTGAATCGAGACAGGGATACAATGAGCAGTTCTTC. Its translation is CASSESRQGYNEQFF.

The sample holds a few counts of this clonotype. A much larger clone sits a single nucleotide away, making a read error possible. This chain links TRBV29-1 with TRBJ2-2; D is undetermined. The V gene lost 7 bases and the J gene lost 5 bases, with 14 bases spanning the gap. CDR3 length: 13 residues. Germline CDR1 and CDR2: SQVTM and ANQGSEA. The CDR3 nucleotides are TGCAGCGGACACTACGGAAGGACCGGGGAGCTGTTTTTT. Protein product: CSGHYGRTGELFF.

In its sample, this clonotype was seen many times. V is TRBV5-8 and J is TRBJ2-7; D possibly corresponds to TRBD1 (6 bases). The ends were cut back, 3 bases at V and 4 bases at J, with 17 bases in the middle. Germline V gene data show CDR1 as SGHTS and CDR2 as YDEGEE. The CDR3 extends over 15 amino acids. CDR3 residues: CASSSFGGQQYEQYF. The CDR3 DNA sequence: TGTGCCAGCAGCTCTTTCGGCGGACAGCAGTACGAGCAGTACTTC.

This clonotype was found many times. The V call is TRBV7-9, the J call TRBJ1-2, with D possibly TRBD1 on 6 matching bases. This CDR3 region has 13 residues. Germline V CDR1 and CDR2: SEHNR, FQNEAQ (reference sequence). V lost 7 bases to trimming and J lost 6 bases, with 15 bases between them. In nucleotides, the CDR3 is TGTGCCAGCACTCGGACAGTCCTTGATGGCTACACCTTC. It specifies CASTRTVLDGYTF.

The chain carries TRBV19 and TRBJ1-1, with 8 bases aligning to TRBD1. Trimming at V came to 5 bases and at J to 5 bases, leaving 4 bases not matched to a gene. The CDR3 totals 13 residues. Germline CDR1 LNHDA, CDR2 SQIVND (reference sequence). CDR3 nucleotides: TGTGCCAGTAGTGATACAGGGGGAACTGAAGCTTTCTTT. Protein sequence: CASSDTGGTEAFF.

With regard to this clonotype: At one end, the junction sequence differs from germline, possibly due to a read error. This chain joins TRBV7-3 and TRBJ1-3; the match to TRBD1 covers 8 bases. CDR3 length: 14 residues. Germline-derived CDR1 and CDR2 are SGHTA and FQGTGA. CDR3 amino acids: CASSLSYRGNTIYF. The CDR3 DNA follows: TGTGCCAGCAGCTTAAGTTACAGGGGGAACACTATATATTTT. Drawing the rest from reference TRBV7-3 and TRBJ1-3, the complete variable domain is GAGVSQTPSNKVTEKGKYVELRCDPISGHTALYWYRQSLGQGPEFLIYFQGTGAADDSGLPNDRFFAVRPEGSVSTLKIQRTERGDSAVYLCASSLSYRGNTIYFGEGSWLTVV.

This clonotype showed up just a few times. The chain carries TRBV27 and TRBJ1-5, with TRBD1 as a possible D gene (5 bases). Germline V gene sequence: CDR1 MNHEY, CDR2 SMNVEV (reference sequence). The CDR3 covers 14 residues. V lost 10 bases and J lost 5, with 18 bases in between. The CDR3 is CATRGEGSDQPQHF. The CDR3 nucleotides are TGTGCCACCCGGGGGGAGGGCTCGGATCAGCCCCAGCATTTT.

This clonotype was counted at least ten times. The CDR3 DNA reads as TGTGCCAGCAGCCCCTCGGGACAGGGTGGAAGGGAGCAGTACTTC. Translation: CASSPSGQGGREQYF. The chain recombines TRBV9 with TRBJ2-7, with 9 bases that match TRBD1. The CDR3 loop spans 15 amino acids. Germline V gene data show CDR1 as SGDLS and CDR2 as YYNGEE. After removal of 4 bases from V and 7 bases from J, the junction contained 12 bases not matched to a gene.

On this clonotype: One end of the junction is discordant with germline, which a read error may explain. J is TRBJ2-1 and V is TRBV5-1, with D hard to call. Germline V gene sequence: CDR1 SGHRS, CDR2 YFSETQ. This CDR3 has 14 residues. Here the CDR3 reads CASSLEATGNVQFF. The CDR3 DNA follows: TGCGCCAGCAGCTTGGAGGCCACGGGTAATGTGCAGTTCTTC.

This clonotype has more than one count but fewer than ten. At one of its ends the junction is not consistent with the germline gene, which may arise from a read error. The chain recombines TRBV7-2 with TRBJ2-3; 9 bases align to TRBD2. This CDR3 comprises 12 residues. Germline CDR1 and CDR2: SGHTA and FQGNSA. The CDR3 loop reads CASSYQAGGRHF. CDR3 coding DNA: TGTGCCAGCAGCTATCAAGCGGGGGGACGTCATTTT.

The chain combines TRBV20-1 with TRBJ2-7; 8 bases map to TRBD1. The CDR3 consists of 15 residues. The trim removed 0 bases at V and 3 bases at J, leaving 7 bases unmatched. CDR1 is DFQATT and CDR2 is SNEGSKA in the germline V gene (reference sequence). CDR3 sequence: CSAREGRQGFYEQYF. The CDR3 DNA follows: TGCAGTGCTAGAGAAGGGAGACAGGGGTTCTACGAGCAGTACTTC.